This note documents a single T cell receptor (beta chain) sequence. As yet, its antigen is unknown. This record comes from a study of T cell repertoires in cytomegalovirus infection. Study information: From public TCR beta signatures came an indication of both CMV infection and matching HLA type. The study's findings and limits: Pooled public TCR beta family frequency picked out CMV carriers with the relevant HLA. There were HLA-C-restricted CMV-specific TCR beta clonotypes dominating the ex vivo response.

CDR1 and CDR2 from the germline V gene are LGHNA and YNFKEQ. The CDR3 totals 13 residues. Trimming pared 0 bases from V and 8 bases from J, leaving 10 bases between. In TCRdb, the reads were re-called with MiXCR into one record per CDR3 protein. The table includes more than 250,000 distinct CDR3 sequences, roughly an eighth detected once. The TCR was taken from a human donor in good health (CMV status not recorded). Some clones in this sample may be carry-over from other donors' samples. The rearrangement links TRBV4-2 to TRBJ1-2, with D hard to call. The sample comprised PBMCs. The CDR3: CASSQDGVSGYTF. The CDR3 region has the DNA TGTGCCAGCAGCCAAGACGGGGTGAGCGGCTACACCTTC.